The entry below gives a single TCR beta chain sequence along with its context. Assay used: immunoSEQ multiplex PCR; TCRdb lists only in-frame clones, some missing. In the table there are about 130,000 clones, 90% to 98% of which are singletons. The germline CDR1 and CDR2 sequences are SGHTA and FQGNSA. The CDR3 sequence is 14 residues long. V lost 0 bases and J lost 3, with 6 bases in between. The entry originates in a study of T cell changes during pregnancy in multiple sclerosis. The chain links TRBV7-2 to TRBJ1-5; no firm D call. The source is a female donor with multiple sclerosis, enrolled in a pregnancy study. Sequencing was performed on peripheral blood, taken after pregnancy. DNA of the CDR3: TGTGCCAGCAGCTTAGCGTCAGACAATCAGCCCCAGCATTTT. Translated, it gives CASSLASDNQPQHF.